This is a list of T cell receptor beta chains from one sample in a study of control samples from healthy donors and cancer patients. The protocol was immunoSEQ multiplex PCR, while the TCRdb copy is restricted to in-frame clones and leaves out a portion. Of about 89,000 clones in the sample, 86% were seen once. Sequenced sample: blood. These receptors were collected from a man aged 30 to 39 in good health. Each CDR3 is given with its conserved first and last residue. The order of the fields is J gene, V gene, CDR3 protein.

j_call: TRBJ1-2; v_call: TRBV20-1; cdr3_aa: CSARGDYGYTF
j_call: TRBJ1-4; v_call: TRBV19; cdr3_aa: CASSIGTGGREKLFF
j_call: TRBJ2-3; v_call: TRBV6-6; cdr3_aa: CASSRAGTGGLGGNTDTQYF
j_call: TRBJ1-2; v_call: TRBV19; cdr3_aa: CASSRVWGTIGYTF
j_call: TRBJ1-2; v_call: TRBV21-1; cdr3_aa: CASSPGVPYGYTF
j_call: TRBJ1-2; v_call: TRBV19; cdr3_aa: CASTGDRPSYGYTF
j_call: TRBJ1-5; v_call: TRBV24-1; cdr3_aa: CATSDRTGGPNQPQHF
j_call: TRBJ2-6; v_call: TRBV7-6; cdr3_aa: CASSLEGPGPASGANVLTF
j_call: TRBJ1-5; v_call: TRBV28; cdr3_aa: CAIRQGAYSNQPQHF
j_call: TRBJ1-3; v_call: TRBV6-5; cdr3_aa: CASTLGGNTIYF
j_call: TRBJ1-5; v_call: TRBV19; cdr3_aa: CASGSGVGVNQPQHF
j_call: TRBJ2-3; v_call: TRBV27; cdr3_aa: CASSLKGQGPTSGGAGTQYF
j_call: TRBJ2-5; v_call: TRBV9; cdr3_aa: CASSAPLAAQETQYF
j_call: TRBJ1-1; v_call: TRBV27; cdr3_aa: CASTRTGAGVYTEAFF
j_call: TRBJ2-1; v_call: TRBV29-1; cdr3_aa: CSVEGYNEQFF
j_call: TRBJ1-4; v_call: TRBV19; cdr3_aa: CASSPGQYNEKLFF
j_call: TRBJ1-5; v_call: TRBV28; cdr3_aa: CASTRGTVNQPQHF
j_call: TRBJ2-3; v_call: TRBV5-1; cdr3_aa: CASSLFGTGATDTQYF
j_call: TRBJ1-5; v_call: TRBV3-1/TRBV3-2; cdr3_aa: CASSPRGSNQPQHF
j_call: TRBJ2-7; v_call: TRBV12-3/TRBV12-4; cdr3_aa: CASSTLRKQYF
j_call: TRBJ2-5; v_call: TRBV5-6; cdr3_aa: CASSFTSGGLETQYF
j_call: TRBJ2-3; v_call: TRBV5-1; cdr3_aa: CASSLGSSGGFTDTQYF
j_call: TRBJ1-3; v_call: TRBV3-1/TRBV3-2; cdr3_aa: CASSQVHSGNTIYF
j_call: TRBJ2-5; v_call: TRBV4-1; cdr3_aa: CASSLSGSETQYF
j_call: TRBJ2-2; v_call: TRBV5-1; cdr3_aa: CASSSRTSGGANTGELFF
j_call: TRBJ2-2; v_call: TRBV6-4; cdr3_aa: CASSDSGGGASTGELFF
j_call: TRBJ2-3; v_call: TRBV10-1; cdr3_aa: CASSESGTDTQYF
j_call: TRBJ2-7; v_call: TRBV6-5; cdr3_aa: CASGTVPSYEQYF
j_call: TRBJ1-1; v_call: TRBV29-1; cdr3_aa: CSVELIRVNTEAFF
j_call: TRBJ1-4; v_call: TRBV19; cdr3_aa: CASSIGGKLFF
j_call: TRBJ2-1; v_call: TRBV15; cdr3_aa: CATQTYNEQFF
j_call: TRBJ2-5; v_call: TRBV5-4; cdr3_aa: CASSFQETQYF
j_call: TRBJ2-7; v_call: TRBV9; cdr3_aa: CASSGQQGSVEQYF
j_call: TRBJ2-6; v_call: TRBV30; cdr3_aa: CAWSVGTVSGANVLTF
j_call: TRBJ2-5; v_call: TRBV30; cdr3_aa: CACSLAGGLGQYF
j_call: TRBJ1-1; v_call: TRBV15; cdr3_aa: CATSPRTGGSSEAFF
j_call: TRBJ1-1; v_call: TRBV2; cdr3_aa: CASRGGTEAFF
j_call: TRBJ1-5; v_call: TRBV3-1/TRBV3-2; cdr3_aa: CASSQGGQFSNQPQHF
j_call: TRBJ1-2; v_call: TRBV30; cdr3_aa: CAWNPRDRFYGYTF
j_call: TRBJ1-4; v_call: TRBV25-1; cdr3_aa: CASSGGGSNEKLFF
j_call: TRBJ1-1; v_call: TRBV29-1; cdr3_aa: CSGKRDREAFF
j_call: TRBJ2-5; v_call: TRBV7-9; cdr3_aa: CASSPQGTLLETQYF
j_call: TRBJ1-2; v_call: TRBV5-1; cdr3_aa: CASSLDHGYTF
j_call: TRBJ2-4; v_call: TRBV5-6; cdr3_aa: CASSLRGLVAKNIQYF
j_call: TRBJ2-7; v_call: TRBV11-2; cdr3_aa: CASSFSTSGAGSYEQYF
j_call: TRBJ2-1; v_call: TRBV14; cdr3_aa: CASSQDLLGNEQFF
j_call: TRBJ1-1; v_call: TRBV10-3; cdr3_aa: CAISVQGSTEAFF
j_call: TRBJ2-2; v_call: TRBV10-1; cdr3_aa: CASSESRNTGELFF
j_call: TRBJ2-5; v_call: TRBV27; cdr3_aa: CASSSQETQYF
j_call: TRBJ2-2; v_call: TRBV11-3; cdr3_aa: CASSSRDRNTGELFF
j_call: TRBJ2-3; v_call: TRBV3-1/TRBV3-2; cdr3_aa: CASSQGPTPGYF
j_call: TRBJ2-1; v_call: TRBV2; cdr3_aa: CASSRSLVAFYNEQFF
j_call: TRBJ1-2; v_call: TRBV18; cdr3_aa: CASSPGTDYGYTF
j_call: TRBJ2-3; v_call: TRBV13; cdr3_aa: CASSLWLAGVDTQYF
j_call: TRBJ1-2; v_call: TRBV24-1; cdr3_aa: CATSPGQGISDGYTF
j_call: TRBJ1-2; v_call: TRBV12-3/TRBV12-4; cdr3_aa: CASSPTESYGYTF
j_call: TRBJ1-2; v_call: TRBV30; cdr3_aa: CAWSPQGDGYTF
j_call: TRBJ1-6; v_call: TRBV3-1/TRBV3-2; cdr3_aa: CASSQGAQNSPLHF
j_call: TRBJ1-1; v_call: TRBV7-3; cdr3_aa: CASSYGTTLSAAFF
j_call: TRBJ2-4; v_call: TRBV12-2; cdr3_aa: CASRLKRGQGRNIQYF